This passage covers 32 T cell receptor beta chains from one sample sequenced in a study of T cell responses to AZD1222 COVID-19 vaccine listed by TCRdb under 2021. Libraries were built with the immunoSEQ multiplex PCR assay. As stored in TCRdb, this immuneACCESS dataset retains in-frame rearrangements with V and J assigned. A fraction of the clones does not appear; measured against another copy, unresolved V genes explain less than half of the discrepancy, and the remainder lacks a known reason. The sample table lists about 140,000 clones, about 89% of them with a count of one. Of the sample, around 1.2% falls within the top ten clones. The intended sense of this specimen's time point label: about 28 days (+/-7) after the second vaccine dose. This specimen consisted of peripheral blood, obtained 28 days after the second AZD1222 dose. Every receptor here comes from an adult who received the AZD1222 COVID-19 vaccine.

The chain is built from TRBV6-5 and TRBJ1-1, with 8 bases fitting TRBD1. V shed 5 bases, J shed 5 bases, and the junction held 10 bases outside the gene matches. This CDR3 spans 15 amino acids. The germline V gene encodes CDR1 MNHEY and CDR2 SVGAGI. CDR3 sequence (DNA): TGTGCCAGCAGTCCCCCAGGGGGCGGTTGGACTGAAGCTTTCTTT. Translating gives CASSPPGGGWTEAFF.

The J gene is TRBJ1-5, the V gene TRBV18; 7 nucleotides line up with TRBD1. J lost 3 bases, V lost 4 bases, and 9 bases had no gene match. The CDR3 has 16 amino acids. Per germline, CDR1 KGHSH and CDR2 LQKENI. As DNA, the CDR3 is TGTGCCAGCTCACAACAGCAGGGGGGGGCCAATCAGCCCCAGCATTTT. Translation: CASSQQQGGANQPQHF. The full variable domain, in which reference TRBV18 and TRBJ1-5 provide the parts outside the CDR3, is NAGVMQNPRHLVRRRGQEARLRCSPMKGHSHVYWYRQLPEEGLKFMVYLQKENIIDESGMPKERFSAEFPKEGPSILRIQQVVRGDSAAYFCASSQQQGGANQPQHFGDGTRLSIL.

The CDR3 protein is CASSQADRVTGYTF. The CDR3 DNA reads TGCGCCAGCAGCCAAGCCGACAGGGTTACTGGCTACACCTTC. The chain carries TRBV4-3 and TRBJ1-2; TRBD1 agrees at 7 bases. CDR1 and CDR2 from the germline V gene are LGHNA and YSLEER. The CDR3 totals 14 residues. V was pared by 1 base and J by 7 bases, with 6 bases of the junction left unmatched.

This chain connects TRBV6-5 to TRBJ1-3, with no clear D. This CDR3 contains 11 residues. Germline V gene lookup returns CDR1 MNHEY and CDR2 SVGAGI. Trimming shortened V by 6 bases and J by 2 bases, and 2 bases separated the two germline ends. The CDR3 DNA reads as TGTGCCAGCAGAGCTGGAAACACCATATATTTT. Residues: CASRAGNTIYF.

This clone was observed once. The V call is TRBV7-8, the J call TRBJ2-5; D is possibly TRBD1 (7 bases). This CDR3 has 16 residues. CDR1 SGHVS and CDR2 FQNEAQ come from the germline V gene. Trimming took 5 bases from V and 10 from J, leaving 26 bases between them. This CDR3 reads CASSPTRTGPGHGQYF. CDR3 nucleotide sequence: TGTGCCAGCAGCCCGACTAGGACAGGCCCGGGTCACGGCCAGTACTTC.

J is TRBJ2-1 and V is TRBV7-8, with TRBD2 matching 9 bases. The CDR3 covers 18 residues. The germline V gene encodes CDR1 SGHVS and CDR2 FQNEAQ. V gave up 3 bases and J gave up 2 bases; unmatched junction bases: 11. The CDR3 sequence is CASSLAERGLAPYNEQFF. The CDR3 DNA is TGTGCCAGCAGCTTGGCTGAGAGGGGACTAGCCCCCTACAATGAGCAGTTCTTC.

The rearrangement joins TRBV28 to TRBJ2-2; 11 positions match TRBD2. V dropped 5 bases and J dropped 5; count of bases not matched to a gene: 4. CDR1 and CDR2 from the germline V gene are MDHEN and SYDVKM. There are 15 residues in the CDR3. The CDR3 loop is CASSASSGRTGELFF. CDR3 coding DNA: TGTGCCAGCAGTGCTTCTAGCGGGAGGACCGGGGAGCTGTTTTTT.

The CDR3 spells CASSLPGTQTYEQFF. The CDR3 DNA is TGTGCCAGCAGTTTACCGGGCACTCAAACATATGAGCAGTTCTTC. The J gene is TRBJ2-1, the V gene TRBV28; D uncertain. This CDR3 spans 15 amino acids. Trimming removed 2 bases at V and 8 bases at J, with 16 bases between. Germline V gene data show CDR1 as MDHEN and CDR2 as SYDVKM.

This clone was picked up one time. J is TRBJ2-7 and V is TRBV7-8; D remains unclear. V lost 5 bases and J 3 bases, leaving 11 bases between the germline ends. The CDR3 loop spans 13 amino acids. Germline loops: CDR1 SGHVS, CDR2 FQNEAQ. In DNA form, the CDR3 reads TGTGCCAGCAGCGGAGCTTCCAGCTACGAGCAGTACTTC. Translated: CASSGASSYEQYF.

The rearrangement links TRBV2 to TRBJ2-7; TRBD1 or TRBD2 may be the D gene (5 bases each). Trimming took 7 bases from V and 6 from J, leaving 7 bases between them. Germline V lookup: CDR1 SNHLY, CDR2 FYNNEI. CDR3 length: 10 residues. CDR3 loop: CASMRGEQYF. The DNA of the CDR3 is TGTGCCAGCATGAGGGGCGAGCAGTACTTC.

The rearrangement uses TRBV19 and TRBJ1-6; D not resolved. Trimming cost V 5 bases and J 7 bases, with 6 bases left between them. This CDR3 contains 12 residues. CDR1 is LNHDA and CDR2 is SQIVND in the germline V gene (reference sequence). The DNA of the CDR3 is TGTGCCAGTAGTCCTATCAATTCACCCCTCCACTTT. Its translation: CASSPINSPLHF.

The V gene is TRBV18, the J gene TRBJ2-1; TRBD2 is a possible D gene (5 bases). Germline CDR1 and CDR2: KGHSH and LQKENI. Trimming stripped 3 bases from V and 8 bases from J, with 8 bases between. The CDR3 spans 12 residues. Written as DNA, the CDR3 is TGTGCCAGCTCACCGTCGGGGTATGAGCAGTTCTTC. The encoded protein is CASSPSGYEQFF.

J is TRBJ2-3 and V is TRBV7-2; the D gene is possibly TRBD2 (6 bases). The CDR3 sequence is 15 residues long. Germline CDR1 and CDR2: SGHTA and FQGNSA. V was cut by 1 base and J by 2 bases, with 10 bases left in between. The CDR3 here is CASSLETSPTDTQYF. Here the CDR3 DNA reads TGTGCCAGCAGCTTAGAGACTAGTCCCACAGATACGCAGTATTTT.

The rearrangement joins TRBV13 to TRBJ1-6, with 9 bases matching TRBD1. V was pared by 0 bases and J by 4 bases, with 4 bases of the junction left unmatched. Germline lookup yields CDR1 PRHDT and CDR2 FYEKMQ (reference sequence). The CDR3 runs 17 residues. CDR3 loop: CASSLGGTGRYNSPLHF. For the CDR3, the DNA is TGTGCCAGCAGCTTAGGAGGGACAGGGCGGTATAATTCACCCCTCCACTTT.

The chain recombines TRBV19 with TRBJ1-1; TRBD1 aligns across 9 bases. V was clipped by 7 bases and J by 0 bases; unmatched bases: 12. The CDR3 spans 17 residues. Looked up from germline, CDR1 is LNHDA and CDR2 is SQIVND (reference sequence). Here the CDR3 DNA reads TGTGCCAGTACCCCCCCGACAGGGGGGCTCATGAACACTGAAGCTTTCTTT. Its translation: CASTPPTGGLMNTEAFF.

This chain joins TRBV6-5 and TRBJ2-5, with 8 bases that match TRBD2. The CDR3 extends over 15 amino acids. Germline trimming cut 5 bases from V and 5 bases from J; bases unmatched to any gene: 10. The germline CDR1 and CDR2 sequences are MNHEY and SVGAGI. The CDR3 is CASSPNGLAWETQYF. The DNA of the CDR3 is TGTGCCAGCAGTCCAAATGGACTAGCCTGGGAGACCCAGTACTTC.

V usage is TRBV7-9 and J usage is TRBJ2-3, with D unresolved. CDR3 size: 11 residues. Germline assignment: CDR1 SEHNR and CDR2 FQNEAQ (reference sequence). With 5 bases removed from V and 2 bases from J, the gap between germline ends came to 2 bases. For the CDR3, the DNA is TGTGCCAGCAGCCACACAGATACGCAGTATTTT. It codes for CASSHTDTQYF.

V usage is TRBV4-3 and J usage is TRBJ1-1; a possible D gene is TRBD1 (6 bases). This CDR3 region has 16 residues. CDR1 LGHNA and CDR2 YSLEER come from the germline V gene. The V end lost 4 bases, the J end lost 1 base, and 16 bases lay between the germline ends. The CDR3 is CASSLSARGANTEAFF. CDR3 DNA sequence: TGCGCCAGCAGCCTGTCGGCGCGGGGGGCGAACACTGAAGCTTTCTTT.

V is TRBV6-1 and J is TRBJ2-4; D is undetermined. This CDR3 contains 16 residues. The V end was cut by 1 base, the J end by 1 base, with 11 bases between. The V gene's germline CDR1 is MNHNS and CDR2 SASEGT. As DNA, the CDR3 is TGTGCCAGCAGTGAAGTAATCGTGGGGGCCAAAAACATTCAGTACTTC. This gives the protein CASSEVIVGAKNIQYF.

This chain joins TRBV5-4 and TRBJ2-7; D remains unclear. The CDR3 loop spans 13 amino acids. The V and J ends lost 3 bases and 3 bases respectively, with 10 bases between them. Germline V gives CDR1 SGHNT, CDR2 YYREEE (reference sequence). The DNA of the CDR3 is TGTGCCAGCAGCTCGGGTTTACGCTACGAGCAGTACTTC. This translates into CASSSGLRYEQYF.

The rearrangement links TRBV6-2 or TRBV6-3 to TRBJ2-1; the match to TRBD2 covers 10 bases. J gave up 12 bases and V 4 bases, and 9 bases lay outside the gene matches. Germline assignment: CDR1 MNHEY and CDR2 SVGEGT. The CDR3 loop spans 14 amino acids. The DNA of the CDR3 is TGTGCCAGCAGTTCGGCTGTAGCGGGGGGAGGGCAGTTCTTC. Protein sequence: CASSSAVAGGGQFF.

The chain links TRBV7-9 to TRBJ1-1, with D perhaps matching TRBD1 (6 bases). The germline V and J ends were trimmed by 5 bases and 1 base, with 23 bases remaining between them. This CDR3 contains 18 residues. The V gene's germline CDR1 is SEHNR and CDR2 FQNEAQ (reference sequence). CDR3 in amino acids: CASSPEIGGRGPNTEAFF. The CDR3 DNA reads TGTGCCAGCAGCCCCGAGATAGGGGGTCGGGGCCCGAACACTGAAGCTTTCTTT.

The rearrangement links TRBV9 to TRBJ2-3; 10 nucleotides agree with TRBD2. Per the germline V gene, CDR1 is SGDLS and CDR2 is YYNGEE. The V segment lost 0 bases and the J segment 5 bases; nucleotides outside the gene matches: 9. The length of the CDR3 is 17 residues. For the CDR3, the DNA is TGTGCCAGCAGCGTAGACCCCAGCGGGGGGGCAGTAGATACGCAGTATTTT. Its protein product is CASSVDPSGGAVDTQYF.

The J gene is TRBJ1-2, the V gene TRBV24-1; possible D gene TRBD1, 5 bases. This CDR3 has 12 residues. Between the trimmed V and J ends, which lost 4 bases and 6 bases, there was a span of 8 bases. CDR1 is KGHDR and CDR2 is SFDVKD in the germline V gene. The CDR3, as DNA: TGTGCCACCAGTGAGTCGACAGATGGCTACACCTTC. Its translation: CATSESTDGYTF.

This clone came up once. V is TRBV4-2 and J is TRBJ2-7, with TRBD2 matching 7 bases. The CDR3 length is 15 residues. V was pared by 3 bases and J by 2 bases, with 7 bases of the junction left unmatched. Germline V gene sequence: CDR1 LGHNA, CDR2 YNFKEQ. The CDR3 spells CASSHPTGGAYEQYF. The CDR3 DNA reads TGTGCCAGCAGCCATCCCACTGGGGGGGCCTACGAGCAGTACTTC.

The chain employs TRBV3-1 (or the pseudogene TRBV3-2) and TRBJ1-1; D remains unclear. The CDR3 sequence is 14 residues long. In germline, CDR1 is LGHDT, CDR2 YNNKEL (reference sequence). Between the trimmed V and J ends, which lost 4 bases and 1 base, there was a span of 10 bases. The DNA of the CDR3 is TGTGCCAGCAGCCTTCTGTCAGGGAACACTGAAGCTTTCTTT. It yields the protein CASSLLSGNTEAFF.

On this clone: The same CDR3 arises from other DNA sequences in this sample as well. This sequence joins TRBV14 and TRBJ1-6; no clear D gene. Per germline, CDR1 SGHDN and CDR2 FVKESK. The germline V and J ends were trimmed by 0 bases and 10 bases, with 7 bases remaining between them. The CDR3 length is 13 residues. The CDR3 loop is CASSQDPRSPLHF. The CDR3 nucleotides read TGTGCCAGCAGCCAAGATCCGAGGTCACCCCTCCACTTT.

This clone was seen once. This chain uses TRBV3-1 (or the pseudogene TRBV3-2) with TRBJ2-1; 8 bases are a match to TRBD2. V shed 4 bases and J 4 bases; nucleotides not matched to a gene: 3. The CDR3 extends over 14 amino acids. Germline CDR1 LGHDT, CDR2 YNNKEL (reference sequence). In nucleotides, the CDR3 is TGTGCCAGCAGCCCCAGCGGGAGATACAATGAGCAGTTCTTC. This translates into CASSPSGRYNEQFF.

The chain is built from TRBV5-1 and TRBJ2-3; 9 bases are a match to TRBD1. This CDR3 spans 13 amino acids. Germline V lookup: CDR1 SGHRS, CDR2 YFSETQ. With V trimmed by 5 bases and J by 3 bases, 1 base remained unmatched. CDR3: CASSGQGTDTQYF. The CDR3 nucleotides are TGCGCCAGCAGTGGACAGGGGACAGATACGCAGTATTTT.

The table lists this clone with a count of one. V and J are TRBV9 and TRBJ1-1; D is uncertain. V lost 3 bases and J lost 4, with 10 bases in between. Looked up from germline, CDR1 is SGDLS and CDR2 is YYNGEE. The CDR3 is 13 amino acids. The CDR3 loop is CASSATAGTEAFF. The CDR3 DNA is TGTGCCAGCAGCGCCACAGCTGGCACTGAAGCTTTCTTT.

CDR3 sequence: CASSPQGISQPQHF. The CDR3 DNA reads as TGTGCCAGCTCCCCCCAGGGGATAAGCCAGCCCCAGCATTTT. V gene TRBV18 combines with J gene TRBJ1-5, with D tentatively TRBD1 (6 bases). Looked up from germline, CDR1 is KGHSH and CDR2 is LQKENI. This CDR3 contains 14 residues. V lost 6 bases and J 7 bases, leaving 16 bases between the germline ends.

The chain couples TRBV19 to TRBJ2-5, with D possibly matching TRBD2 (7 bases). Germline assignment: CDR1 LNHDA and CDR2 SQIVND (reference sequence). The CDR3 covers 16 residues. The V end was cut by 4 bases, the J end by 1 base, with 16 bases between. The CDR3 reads CASSRVGGPLQETQYF. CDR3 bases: TGTGCCAGTAGTAGGGTCGGGGGGCCGCTCCAAGAGACCCAGTACTTC.